One sample yielded the 32 T cell receptor beta chains listed below, sequenced in a study of blood T cell repertoires in COVID-19. TCRdb's table, derived via immunoSEQ multiplex PCR, lists solely in-frame clones and lacks some. The sample has approximately 230,000 clones, about 91% seen once. Sequencing input: peripheral blood. All receptors come from a woman aged 25 to 39 with COVID-19, enrolled during active disease.

The rearrangement joins TRBV5-1 to TRBJ2-1, with a tentative D call TRBD2 (6 bases). The germline V gene has CDR1 SGHRS and CDR2 YFSETQ. The CDR3 runs to 13 residues. Trimming cost V 5 bases and J 9 bases, with 15 bases left between them. CDR3 amino acids: CASRWGEAGEQFF. In DNA form, the CDR3 reads TGCGCCAGCAGGTGGGGGGAGGCGGGTGAGCAGTTCTTC.

The genes are TRBV4-1 and TRBJ1-4; TRBD1 aligns across 10 bases. The CDR3 is 15 residues long. Germline CDR1 and CDR2: MGHRA and YSYEKL. V shed 4 bases and J 8 bases; nucleotides not matched to a gene: 7. In DNA, the CDR3 is TGCGCCAGCAGCCTCGGACAGGGGGTTTGGGAAAAACTGTTTTTT. Translation: CASSLGQGVWEKLFF.

This chain links TRBV3-1 (or the pseudogene TRBV3-2) with TRBJ2-3; 11 nucleotides match TRBD2. V shed 5 bases and J 4 bases; nucleotides not matched to a gene: 8. The CDR3 extends over 16 amino acids. Germline lookup yields CDR1 LGHDT and CDR2 YNNKEL (reference sequence). CDR3 DNA: TGTGCCAGCAGCACCAGTGGTAGCGGGAGGGCAGATACGCAGTATTTT. Protein: CASSTSGSGRADTQYF.

The V and J genes are TRBV11-3 and TRBJ2-1, with D maybe TRBD1 (6 bases). CDR1 and CDR2 from the germline V gene are SGHNT and YENEEA. The CDR3 is made up of 14 amino acids. The germline V and J ends were trimmed by 3 bases and 6 bases, with 12 bases remaining between them. The CDR3 region has the DNA TGTGCCAGCAGCTTTCGTCCACAGGGCAATGAGCAGTTCTTC. Its protein product is CASSFRPQGNEQFF.

This sequence joins TRBV24-1 and TRBJ2-3, with D possibly being TRBD2 (6 bases). CDR1 and CDR2 from the germline V gene are KGHDR and SFDVKD. The ends were cut back, 3 bases at V and 3 bases at J, with 18 bases in the middle. The CDR3 covers 17 residues. CDR3 DNA sequence: TGTGCCACCAGTGATCTCACCGGAGGGATGGTAACAGATACGCAGTATTTT. Translation: CATSDLTGGMVTDTQYF.

The chain links TRBV2 to TRBJ2-1, with D maybe TRBD1 (6 bases). V lost 2 bases, J lost 8 bases, and 13 bases lay in between. Looked up from germline, CDR1 is SNHLY and CDR2 is FYNNEI. This CDR3 is built from 14 residues. The CDR3 sequence: CASSEFLTGDEQFF. DNA for the CDR3: TGTGCCAGCAGTGAATTCCTGACAGGAGATGAGCAGTTCTTC.

The chain joins TRBV6-1 to TRBJ1-6; D might be TRBD1 (6 bases). V was clipped by 2 bases and J by 10 bases, with 12 bases between them. The CDR3 sequence is 14 residues long. Germline CDR1 reads MNHNS; CDR2 reads SASEGT. As DNA, the CDR3 is TGTGCCAGCAGTGAATTGAACAGGGACTCACCCCTCCACTTT. Residues: CASSELNRDSPLHF.

J is TRBJ2-5 and V is TRBV27; a weak D match, TRBD1 (5 bases). Germline loops: CDR1 MNHEY, CDR2 SMNVEV (reference sequence). CDR3 length: 14 amino acids. V lost 7 bases to trimming and J lost 3 bases, with 15 bases between them. CDR3 nucleotides: TGTGCCAGCAAGGGGAACGGGCAGAAAGAGACCCAGTACTTC. It yields the protein CASKGNGQKETQYF.

The J gene is TRBJ2-5, the V gene TRBV6-6; D is possibly TRBD1 (6 bases). The CDR3 loop spans 13 amino acids. Germline CDR1 MNHNY, CDR2 SVGAGI (reference sequence). Trimming took 6 bases from V and 6 from J, leaving 14 bases between them. CDR3 nucleotides: TGTGCCAGCAGCCCAGGGGATGAACAGACCCAGTACTTC. This sequence encodes CASSPGDEQTQYF.

This chain links TRBV6-5 with TRBJ1-2, with 7 bases identical to TRBD1. CDR1 is MNHEY, CDR2 SVGAGI, per germline. The CDR3 loop spans 14 amino acids. V trimming: 6 bases; J trimming: 4 bases; junction bases outside the gene matches: 8. Here the CDR3 DNA reads TGTGCCAGCAGCAGGGGGGACCCTCGCTATGGCTACACCTTC. Encoded protein: CASSRGDPRYGYTF.

The V gene is TRBV6-6, the J gene TRBJ2-3; D is perhaps TRBD2 (6 bases). V shed 7 bases and J shed 0 bases, with 11 bases lying between them. This CDR3 region has 14 residues. CDR1 is MNHNY and CDR2 is SVGAGI in the germline V gene (reference sequence). CDR3 nucleotides: TGTGCCAGCACTGCGGGAACTAGCACAGATACGCAGTATTTT. It encodes CASTAGTSTDTQYF.

In this sample, this clone turned up a few times. This chain connects TRBV5-4 to TRBJ2-3; a possible D gene is TRBD2 (5 bases). Germline V gene data show CDR1 as SGHNT and CDR2 as YYREEE (reference sequence). Trimming pared 1 base from V and 0 bases from J, leaving 12 bases between. There are 16 residues in the CDR3. CDR3 sequence reads: CASSLLSGPSTDTQYF. CDR3 in DNA: TGTGCCAGCAGCTTGCTGAGCGGCCCTAGCACAGATACGCAGTATTTT. The whole variable domain, remainder taken from reference TRBV5-4 and TRBJ2-3, is ETGVTQSPTHLIKTRGQQVTLRCSSQSGHNTVSWYQQALGQGPQFIFQYYREEENGRGNFPPRFSGLQFPNYSSELNVNALELDDSALYLCASSLLSGPSTDTQYFGPGTRLTVL.

This clone came up a few times. This rearrangement joins TRBV18 to TRBJ2-1, with D possibly TRBD2 on 5 matching bases. The CDR3 spans 15 residues. V lost 2 bases, J lost 2 bases, and 10 bases lay in between. The V gene's germline CDR1 is KGHSH and CDR2 LQKENI. The CDR3: CASSPATEAYNEQFF. The CDR3 region has the DNA TGTGCCAGCTCACCAGCCACGGAGGCCTACAATGAGCAGTTCTTC.

The CDR3 sequence is CASSTGTGDTGELFF. The DNA of the CDR3 is TGTGCCAGCAGTACGGGGACAGGGGATACCGGGGAGCTGTTTTTT. The chain has TRBV6-5 and TRBJ2-2; 10 nucleotides match TRBD1. Losses at the gene ends were 5 bases for V and 5 bases for J; bases not matched to a gene: 5. This CDR3 is 15 amino acids long. CDR1 is MNHEY, CDR2 SVGAGI, per germline.

The CDR3 DNA sequence: TGTGCCAGTAGTATGAGGACAGGGTACCTCTACGAGCAGTACTTC. Translated, it gives CASSMRTGYLYEQYF. The V and J genes are TRBV19 and TRBJ2-7, with TRBD1 identical over 8 bases. The CDR3 runs 15 residues. The J segment lost 3 bases and the V segment lost 3 bases, leaving 7 bases of the junction unmatched. Germline assignment: CDR1 LNHDA and CDR2 SQIVND (reference sequence).

The rearrangement uses TRBV27 and TRBJ1-2; the match to TRBD1 covers 7 bases. Germline CDR1 is MNHEY and CDR2 is SMNVEV (reference sequence). This CDR3 comprises 15 residues. V lost 0 bases to trimming and J lost 7 bases; unmatched junction nucleotides: 8. The DNA for the CDR3 is TGTGCCAGCAGTTTATCGATCGCAGGGGGAAGTGGCTACACCTTC. This encodes CASSLSIAGGSGYTF.

This chain uses TRBV6-2 or TRBV6-3 with TRBJ2-7; possibly TRBD1 for D (6 bases). The V gene lost 1 base and the J gene lost 3 bases, with 13 bases spanning the gap. Germline assignment: CDR1 MNHEY and CDR2 SVGEGT. The CDR3 loop spans 15 amino acids. DNA for the CDR3: TGTGCCAGCAGTTACTTACAGACGGGACACTACGAGCAGTACTTC. Translation gives CASSYLQTGHYEQYF.

The chain joins TRBV5-5 to TRBJ2-7, with 12 bases aligning to TRBD2. The CDR3 consists of 15 residues. The germline V gene encodes CDR1 SGHKS and CDR2 YYEKEE (reference sequence). With V trimmed by 1 base and J by 1 base, 0 bases remained unmatched. CDR3 amino acids: CASSLTSGGSYEQYF. CDR3 bases: TGTGCCAGCAGCTTGACTAGCGGGGGGTCCTACGAGCAGTACTTC.

DNA for the CDR3: TGTGCCAGCAGCTTAGATGGCAGTCTAGCAGATACGCAGTATTTT. Protein: CASSLDGSLADTQYF. The V and J genes are TRBV11-3 and TRBJ2-3; D unclear. CDR1 is SGHNT and CDR2 is YENEEA in the germline V gene. This CDR3 spans 15 amino acids. Trimming left V 0 bases short and J 4 bases short, with 11 bases between.

The J gene is TRBJ1-1, the V gene TRBV11-3; a possible D gene is TRBD1 (5 bases). The V gene lost 3 bases and the J gene lost 8 bases, with 19 bases spanning the gap. Germline CDR1 is SGHNT and CDR2 is YENEEA. The CDR3 sequence is 15 residues long. The CDR3 DNA reads TGTGCCAGCAGCTTCCGTCGGGGGACGGGATCAGAAGCTTTCTTT. Amino acids: CASSFRRGTGSEAFF. The variable domain in full, completed from reference TRBV11-3 and TRBJ1-1, reads EAGVVQSPRYKIIEKKQPVAFWCNPISGHNTLYWYLQNLGQGPELLIRYENEEAVDDSQLPKDRFSAERLKGVDSTLKIQPAELGDSAVYLCASSFRRGTGSEAFFGQGTRLTVV.

This rearrangement joins TRBV24-1 to TRBJ2-3; TRBD2 agrees at 14 bases. The CDR3 is made up of 17 amino acids. Losses at the gene ends were 4 bases for V and 5 bases for J; bases not matched to a gene: 7. The germline gives CDR1 KGHDR, CDR2 SFDVKD. The DNA of the CDR3 is TGTGCCACCAGTGAACCGGGACTAGCGGGAGTTATAGATACGCAGTATTTT. The encoded protein is CATSEPGLAGVIDTQYF.

This sequence joins TRBV30 and TRBJ1-1; 8 bases line up with TRBD1. CDR3 length equals 13 residues. The germline gives CDR1 GTSNPN, CDR2 SVGIG (reference sequence). Trimming cost V 3 bases and J 8 bases; bases outside gene matches: 8. In nucleotides, the CDR3 is TGTGCCTGGAGAGGACAGGGCAGAATAGAAGCTTTCTTT. Translation: CAWRGQGRIEAFF.

The gene calls are TRBV6-6 and TRBJ1-6; D is undetermined. V was pared by 2 bases and J by 10 bases, with 12 bases between. The V gene's germline CDR1 is MNHNY and CDR2 SVGAGI (reference sequence). This CDR3 has 14 residues. CDR3 DNA sequence: TGTGCCAGCAGTTACGGCGGCCCGAGCTCACCCCTCCACTTT. The encoded protein is CASSYGGPSSPLHF.

The CDR3 here is CASSLRLAGSVAKQFF. The CDR3 bases are TGTGCCAGCAGTCTTCGACTAGCGGGGTCGGTTGCGAAGCAGTTCTTC. V is TRBV25-1 and J is TRBJ2-1, with 11 bases fitting TRBD2. V lost 5 bases and J lost 11; bases outside the gene matches: 14. Germline values: CDR1 MGHDK, CDR2 SYGVNS. The CDR3 is 16 residues long.

This clone was recorded once. CDR3 sequence (DNA): TGCAGCGTTAGGGGCTGGGGGGAGGGCACAGATACGCAGTATTTT. This encodes CSVRGWGEGTDTQYF. The V and J genes are TRBV29-1 and TRBJ2-3; possible D gene TRBD2, 6 bases. The V end lost 5 bases, the J end lost 1 base, and 16 bases lay between the germline ends. CDR3 size: 15 residues. Germline V gene sequence: CDR1 SQVTM, CDR2 ANQGSEA.

The genes are TRBV20-1 and TRBJ2-1; 8 nucleotides line up with TRBD1. Germline V CDR1 and CDR2: DFQATT, SNEGSKA (reference sequence). The J segment lost 0 bases and the V segment lost 3 bases, leaving 4 bases of the junction unmatched. There are 15 residues in the CDR3. The DNA for the CDR3 is TGCAGTGCTAGTCCGGGACAGGACTCCTACAATGAGCAGTTCTTC. This codes for CSASPGQDSYNEQFF.

The chain has TRBV7-2 and TRBJ2-7, with 8 bases identical to TRBD1. J lost 7 bases, V lost 3 bases, and 11 bases had no gene match. CDR3 length: 15 residues. CDR1 and CDR2 from the germline V gene are SGHTA and FQGNSA. The CDR3 is CASSFGAGGAGEQYV. The CDR3 bases are TGTGCCAGCAGCTTCGGGGCAGGGGGCGCGGGGGAGCAGTACGTC.

The genes are TRBV29-1 and TRBJ2-2; a weak D match, TRBD2 (6 bases). The CDR3 covers 16 residues. The ends were cut back, 4 bases at V and 0 bases at J, with 15 bases in the middle. The germline V gene encodes CDR1 SQVTM and CDR2 ANQGSEA. CDR3 region: CSVGPRVAANTGELFF. As DNA, the CDR3 is TGCAGCGTTGGTCCCCGGGTAGCGGCGAACACCGGGGAGCTGTTTTTT.

The chain joins TRBV9 to TRBJ2-3; 11 bases line up with TRBD1. With V trimmed by 1 base and J by 4 bases, 2 bases remained unmatched. The germline gives CDR1 SGDLS, CDR2 YYNGEE. The CDR3 sequence is 15 residues long. In DNA form, the CDR3 reads TGTGCCAGCAGCGTATTGGGACAGGGGGCAGATACGCAGTATTTT. As protein: CASSVLGQGADTQYF.

CDR3 region: CASRRRGSSYEQYV. DNA for the CDR3: TGTGCCAGCAGGCGTCGGGGAAGCTCCTACGAGCAGTACGTC. This chain links TRBV3-1 (or the pseudogene TRBV3-2) with TRBJ2-7; weak D call: TRBD2 (5 bases). The CDR3 contains 14 residues. The V end was cut by 6 bases, the J end by 0 bases, with 12 bases between. Germline CDR1 is LGHDT and CDR2 is YNNKEL (reference sequence).

The V and J genes are TRBV6-5 and TRBJ1-2, with D possibly being TRBD1 (6 bases). The length of the CDR3 is 13 residues. Germline assignment: CDR1 MNHEY and CDR2 SVGAGI. The V gene lost 6 bases and the J gene lost 0 bases, with 8 bases spanning the gap. This CDR3 is CASSEGANYGYTF. The CDR3, as DNA: TGTGCCAGCAGCGAGGGGGCTAACTATGGCTACACCTTC.

CDR3 loop: CASSSGPNNSPLHF. As DNA, the CDR3 is TGTGCCAGCAGCTCCGGTCCTAATAATTCACCCCTCCACTTT. The genes are TRBV9 and TRBJ1-6; D gene ambiguous. V was clipped by 4 bases and J by 5 bases, with 10 bases between them. Per germline, CDR1 SGDLS and CDR2 YYNGEE. The length of the CDR3 is 14 residues.